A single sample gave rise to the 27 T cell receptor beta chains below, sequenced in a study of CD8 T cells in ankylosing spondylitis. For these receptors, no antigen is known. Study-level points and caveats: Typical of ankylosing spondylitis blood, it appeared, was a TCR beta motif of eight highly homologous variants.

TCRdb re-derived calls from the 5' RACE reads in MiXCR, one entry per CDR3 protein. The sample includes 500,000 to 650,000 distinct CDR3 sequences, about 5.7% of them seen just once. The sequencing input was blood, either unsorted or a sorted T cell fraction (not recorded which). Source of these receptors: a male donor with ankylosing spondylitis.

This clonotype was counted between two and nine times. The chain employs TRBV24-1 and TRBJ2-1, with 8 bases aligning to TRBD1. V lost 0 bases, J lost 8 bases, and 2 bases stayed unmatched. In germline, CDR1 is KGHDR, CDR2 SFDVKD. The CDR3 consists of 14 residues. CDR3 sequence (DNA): TGTGCCACCAGTGATTTGACAGGGGGGCATGAGCAGTTCTTC. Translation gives CATSDLTGGHEQFF.

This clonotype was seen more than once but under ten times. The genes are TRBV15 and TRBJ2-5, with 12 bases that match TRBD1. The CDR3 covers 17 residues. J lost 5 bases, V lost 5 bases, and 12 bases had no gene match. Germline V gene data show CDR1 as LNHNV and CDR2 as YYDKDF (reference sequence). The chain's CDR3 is CATSSGTGGVGFETQYF. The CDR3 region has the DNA TGTGCCACCAGCTCCGGGACAGGGGGCGTGGGTTTTGAGACCCAGTACTTC.

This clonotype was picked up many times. The CDR3 DNA reads TGTGCCAGCAGGTGGGGGAGCTCCTATAATTCACCCCTCCACTTT. This sequence encodes CASRWGSSYNSPLHF. V and J are TRBV12-3 or TRBV12-4 and TRBJ1-6; possibly TRBD1 for D (5 bases). V was cut by 6 bases and J by 0 bases, with 9 bases left in between. The CDR3 contains 15 residues.

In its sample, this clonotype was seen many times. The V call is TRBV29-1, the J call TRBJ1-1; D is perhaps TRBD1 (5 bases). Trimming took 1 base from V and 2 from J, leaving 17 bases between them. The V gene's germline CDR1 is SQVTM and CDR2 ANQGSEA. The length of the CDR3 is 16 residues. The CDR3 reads CSVEGLPGRGNTEAFF. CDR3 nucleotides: TGCAGCGTTGAAGGACTACCGGGACGGGGAAACACTGAAGCTTTCTTT.

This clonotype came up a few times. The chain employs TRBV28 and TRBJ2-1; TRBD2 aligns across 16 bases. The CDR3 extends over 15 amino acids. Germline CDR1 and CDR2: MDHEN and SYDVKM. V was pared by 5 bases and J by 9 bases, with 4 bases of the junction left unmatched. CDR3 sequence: CASSGTSGRVGEQFF. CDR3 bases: TGTGCCAGCAGTGGGACTAGCGGGAGGGTGGGTGAGCAGTTCTTC.

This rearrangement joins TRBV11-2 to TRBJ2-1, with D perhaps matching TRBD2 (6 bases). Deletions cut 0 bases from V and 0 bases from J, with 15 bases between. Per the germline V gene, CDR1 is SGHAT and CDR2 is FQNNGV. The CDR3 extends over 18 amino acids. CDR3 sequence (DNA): TGTGCCAGCAGCTTAGAAGTGCTAGCGCGAAGCTCCTACAATGAGCAGTTCTTC. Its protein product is CASSLEVLARSSYNEQFF.

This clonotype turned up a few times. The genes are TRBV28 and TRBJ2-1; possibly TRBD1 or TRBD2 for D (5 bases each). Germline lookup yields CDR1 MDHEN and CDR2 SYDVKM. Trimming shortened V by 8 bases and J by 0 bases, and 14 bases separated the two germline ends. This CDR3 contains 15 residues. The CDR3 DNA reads TGTGCCAGCCGCGGTGCAGGGAGCTCCTACAATGAGCAGTTCTTC. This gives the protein CASRGAGSSYNEQFF.

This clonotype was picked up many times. The CDR3 sequence is CSARGGETNEKLFF. Here the CDR3 DNA reads TGCAGTGCTAGGGGGGGAGAAACTAATGAAAAACTGTTTTTT. The chain combines TRBV20-1 with TRBJ1-4; TRBD1 is a possible D gene (5 bases). Trimming pared 3 bases from V and 1 base from J, leaving 9 bases between. This CDR3 region has 14 residues. CDR1 DFQATT and CDR2 SNEGSKA come from the germline V gene (reference sequence).

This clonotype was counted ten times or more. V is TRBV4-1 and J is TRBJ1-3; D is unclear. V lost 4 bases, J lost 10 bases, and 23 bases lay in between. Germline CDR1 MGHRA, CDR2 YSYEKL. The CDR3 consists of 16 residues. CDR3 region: CASSPSSGTLSRTIYF. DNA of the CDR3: TGCGCCAGCAGCCCGTCCTCAGGCACTCTCTCCCGGACCATATATTTT.

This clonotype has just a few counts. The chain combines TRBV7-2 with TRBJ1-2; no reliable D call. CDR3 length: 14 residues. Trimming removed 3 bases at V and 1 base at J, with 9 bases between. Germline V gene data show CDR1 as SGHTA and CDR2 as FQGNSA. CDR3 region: CASSFRDFNYGYTF. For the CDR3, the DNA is TGTGCCAGCAGCTTTCGAGACTTTAACTATGGCTACACCTTC.

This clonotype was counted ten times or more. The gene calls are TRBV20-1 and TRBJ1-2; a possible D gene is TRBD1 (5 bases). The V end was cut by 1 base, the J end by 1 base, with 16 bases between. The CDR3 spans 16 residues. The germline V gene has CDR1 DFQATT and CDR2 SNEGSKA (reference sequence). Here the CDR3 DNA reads TGCAGTGCTAGAGGGGACGGGACGGCCATTAACTATGGCTACACCTTC. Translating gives CSARGDGTAINYGYTF.

The DNA for the CDR3 is TGCAGCCAAGACCAGAAGAGAGAGACCCAGTACTTC. Translation: CSQDQKRETQYF. The V and J genes are TRBV20-1 and TRBJ2-5; D unclear. CDR3 length: 12 residues. CDR1 is DFQATT, CDR2 SNEGSKA, per germline (reference sequence).

CDR3 DNA sequence: TGTGCCAGCAGCAAATACGACCGAGGGAATCAGCCCCAGCATTTT. Translating it yields CASSKYDRGNQPQHF. The V call is TRBV21-1, the J call TRBJ1-5. TRBV21-1 is termed a pseudogene. The CDR3 totals 15 residues.

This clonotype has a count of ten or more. The CDR3 here is CASTQTGAPNTGELFF. The CDR3 DNA sequence: TGTGCCAGCACTCAAACAGGGGCCCCGAACACCGGGGAGCTGTTTTTT. The chain couples TRBV6-2 or TRBV6-3 to TRBJ2-2, with TRBD1 matching 7 bases. J was trimmed by 0 bases and V by 7 bases; bases with no gene match: 8. CDR1 and CDR2 (germline): MNHEY, SVGEGT. The CDR3 has 16 amino acids.

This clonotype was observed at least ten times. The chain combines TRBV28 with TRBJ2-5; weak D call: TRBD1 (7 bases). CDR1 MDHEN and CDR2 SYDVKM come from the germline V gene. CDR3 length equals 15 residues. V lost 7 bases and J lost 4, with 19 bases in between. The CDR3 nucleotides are TGTGCCAGCACCAGCAGGGGGGCGAGAGGAGAGACCCAGTACTTC. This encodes CASTSRGARGETQYF.

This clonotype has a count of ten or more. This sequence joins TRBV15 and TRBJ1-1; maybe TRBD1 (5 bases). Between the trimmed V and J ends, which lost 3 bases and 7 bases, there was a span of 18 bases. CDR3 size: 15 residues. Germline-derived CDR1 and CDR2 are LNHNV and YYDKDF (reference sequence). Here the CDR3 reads CATSSRRQRTSEAFF. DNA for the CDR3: TGTGCCACCAGCAGTCGACGACAGAGGACAAGTGAAGCTTTCTTT.

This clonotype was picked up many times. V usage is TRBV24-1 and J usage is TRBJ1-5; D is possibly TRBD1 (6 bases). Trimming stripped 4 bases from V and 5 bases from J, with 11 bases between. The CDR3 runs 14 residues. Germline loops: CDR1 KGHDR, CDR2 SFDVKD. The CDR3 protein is CATSDPSGDQPQHF. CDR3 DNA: TGTGCCACCAGTGACCCTTCAGGGGATCAGCCCCAGCATTTT.

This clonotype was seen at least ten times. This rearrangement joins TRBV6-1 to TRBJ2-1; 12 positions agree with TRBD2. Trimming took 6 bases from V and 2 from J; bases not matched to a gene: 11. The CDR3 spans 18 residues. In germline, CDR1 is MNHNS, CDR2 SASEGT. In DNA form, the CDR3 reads TGTGCCAGCAGCCTGACTAGCGGGGGCCGCCCTCCCTACAATGAGCAGTTCTTC. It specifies CASSLTSGGRPPYNEQFF.

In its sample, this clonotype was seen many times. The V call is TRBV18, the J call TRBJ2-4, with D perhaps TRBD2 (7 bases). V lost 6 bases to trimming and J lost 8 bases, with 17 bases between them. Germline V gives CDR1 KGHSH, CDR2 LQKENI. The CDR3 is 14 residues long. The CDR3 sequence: CASSARGGEDIQYF. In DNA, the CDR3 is TGTGCCAGCTCGGCGAGGGGGGGCGAGGACATTCAGTACTTC.

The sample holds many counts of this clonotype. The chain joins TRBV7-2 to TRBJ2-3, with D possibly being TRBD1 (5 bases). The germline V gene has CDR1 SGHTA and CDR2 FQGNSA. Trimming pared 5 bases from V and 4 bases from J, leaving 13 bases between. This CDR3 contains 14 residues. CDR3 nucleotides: TGTGCCAGCAGCCGACGAAGACAGTCAGATACGCAGTATTTT. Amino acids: CASSRRRQSDTQYF.

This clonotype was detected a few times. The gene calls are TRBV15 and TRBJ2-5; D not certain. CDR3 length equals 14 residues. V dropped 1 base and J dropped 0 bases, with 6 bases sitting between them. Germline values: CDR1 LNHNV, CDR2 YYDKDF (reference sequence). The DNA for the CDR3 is TGTGCCACCAGCAGAGGGACCGACCAAGAGACCCAGTACTTC. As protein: CATSRGTDQETQYF.

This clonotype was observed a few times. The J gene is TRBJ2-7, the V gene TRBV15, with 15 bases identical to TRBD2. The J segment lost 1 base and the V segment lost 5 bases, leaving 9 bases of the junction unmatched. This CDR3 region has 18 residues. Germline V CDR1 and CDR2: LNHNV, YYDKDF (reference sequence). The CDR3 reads CATSAMGLAGGWSYEQYF. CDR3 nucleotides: TGTGCCACCAGCGCCATGGGACTAGCGGGAGGTTGGTCCTACGAGCAGTACTTC. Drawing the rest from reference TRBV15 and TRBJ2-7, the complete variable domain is DAMVIQNPRYQVTQFGKPVTLSCSQTLNHNVMYWYQQKSSQAPKLLFHYYDKDFNNEADTPDNFQSRRPNTSFCFLDIRSPGLGDTAMYLCATSAMGLAGGWSYEQYFGPGTRLTVT.

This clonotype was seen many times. CDR3 nucleotides: TGTGCCAGCAGCGTAGGCTCAACTGCAGGGATGTATGGCTACACCTTC. Its translation is CASSVGSTAGMYGYTF. The chain couples TRBV9 to TRBJ1-2; weak D call: TRBD1 (5 bases). Germline CDR1 and CDR2: SGDLS and YYNGEE. Trimming removed 0 bases from V and 5 bases from J, with 17 bases in between. CDR3 size: 16 residues. Looking up the rest from reference TRBV9 and TRBJ1-2 gives the full variable domain: DSGVTQTPKHLITATGQRVTLRCSPRSGDLSVYWYQQSLDQGLQFLIQYYNGEERAKGNILERFSAQQFPDLHSELNLSSLELGDSALYFCASSVGSTAGMYGYTFGSGTRLTVV.

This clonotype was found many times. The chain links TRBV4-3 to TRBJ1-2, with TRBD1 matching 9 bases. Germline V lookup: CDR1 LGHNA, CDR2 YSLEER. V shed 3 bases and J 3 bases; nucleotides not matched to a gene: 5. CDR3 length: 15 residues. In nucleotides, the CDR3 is TGCGCCAGCAGCCAGAGACAGGGGGATCACTATGGCTACACCTTC. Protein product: CASSQRQGDHYGYTF.

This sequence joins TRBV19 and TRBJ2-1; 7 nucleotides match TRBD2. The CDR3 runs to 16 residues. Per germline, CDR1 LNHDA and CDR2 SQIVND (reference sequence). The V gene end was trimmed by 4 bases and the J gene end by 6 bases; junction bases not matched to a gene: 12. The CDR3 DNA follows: TGTGCCAGTAGTACCTGGGAGGGCCTTCTGGGCAATGAGCAGTTCTTC. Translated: CASSTWEGLLGNEQFF. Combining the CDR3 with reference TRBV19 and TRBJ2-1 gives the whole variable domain DGGITQSPKYLFRKEGQNVTLSCEQNLNHDAMYWYRQDPGQGLRLIYYSQIVNDFQKGDIAEGYSVSREKKESFPLTVTSAQKNPTAFYLCASSTWEGLLGNEQFFGPGTRLTVL.

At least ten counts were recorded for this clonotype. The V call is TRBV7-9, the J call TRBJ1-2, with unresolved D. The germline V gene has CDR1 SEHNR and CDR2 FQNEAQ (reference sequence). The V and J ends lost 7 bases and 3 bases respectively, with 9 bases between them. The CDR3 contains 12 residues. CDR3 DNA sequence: TGTGCCAGCAAGGAGGCGGACTATGGCTACACCTTC. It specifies CASKEADYGYTF.

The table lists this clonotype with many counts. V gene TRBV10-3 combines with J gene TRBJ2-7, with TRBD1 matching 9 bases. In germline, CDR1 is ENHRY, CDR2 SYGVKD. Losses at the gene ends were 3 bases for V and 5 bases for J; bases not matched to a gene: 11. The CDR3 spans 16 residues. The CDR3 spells CAISDRGDRVGDEQYF. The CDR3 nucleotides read TGTGCCATCAGTGATCGGGGGGACAGGGTAGGGGACGAGCAGTACTTC.